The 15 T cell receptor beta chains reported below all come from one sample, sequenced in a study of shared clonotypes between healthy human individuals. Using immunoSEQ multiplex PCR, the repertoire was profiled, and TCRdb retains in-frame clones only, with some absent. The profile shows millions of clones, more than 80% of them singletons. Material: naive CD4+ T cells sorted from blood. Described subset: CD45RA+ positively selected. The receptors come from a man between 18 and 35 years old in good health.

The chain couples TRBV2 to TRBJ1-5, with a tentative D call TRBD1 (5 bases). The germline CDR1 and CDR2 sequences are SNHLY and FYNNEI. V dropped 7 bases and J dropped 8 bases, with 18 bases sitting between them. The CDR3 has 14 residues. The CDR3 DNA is TGTGCCAGCACGGCCCGGGGGTTTGGAGAGCCCCAGCATTTT. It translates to CASTARGFGEPQHF.

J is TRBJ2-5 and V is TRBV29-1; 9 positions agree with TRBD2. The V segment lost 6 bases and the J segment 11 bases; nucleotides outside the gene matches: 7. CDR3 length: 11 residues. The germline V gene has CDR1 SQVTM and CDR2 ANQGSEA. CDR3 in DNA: TGCAGCGTCTCGCGGGGGGGAGAGCAGTACTTC. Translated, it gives CSVSRGGEQYF.

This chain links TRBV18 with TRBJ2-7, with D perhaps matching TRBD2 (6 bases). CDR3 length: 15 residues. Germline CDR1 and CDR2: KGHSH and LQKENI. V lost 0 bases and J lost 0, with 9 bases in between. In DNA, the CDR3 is TGTGCCAGCTCACCACCGGGACTGACCTCCTACGAGCAGTACTTC. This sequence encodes CASSPPGLTSYEQYF.

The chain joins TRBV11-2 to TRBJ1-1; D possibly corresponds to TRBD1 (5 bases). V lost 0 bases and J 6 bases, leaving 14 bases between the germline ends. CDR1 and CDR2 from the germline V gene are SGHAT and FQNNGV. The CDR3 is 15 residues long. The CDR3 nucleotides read TGTGCCAGCAGCTTAGATTGGGGGAGTTGGTCTGAAGCTTTCTTT. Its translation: CASSLDWGSWSEAFF. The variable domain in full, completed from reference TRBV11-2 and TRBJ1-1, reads EAGVAQSPRYKIIEKRQSVAFWCNPISGHATLYWYQQILGQGPKLLIQFQNNGVVDDSQLPKDRFSAERLKGVDSTLKIQPAKLEDSAVYLCASSLDWGSWSEAFFGQGTRLTVV.

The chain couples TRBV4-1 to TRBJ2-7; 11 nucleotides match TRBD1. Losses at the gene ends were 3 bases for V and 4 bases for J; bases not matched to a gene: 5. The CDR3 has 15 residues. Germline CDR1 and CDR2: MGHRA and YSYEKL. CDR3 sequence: CASSQSGQGVYEQYF. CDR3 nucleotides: TGCGCCAGCAGCCAGTCGGGACAGGGGGTTTACGAGCAGTACTTC.

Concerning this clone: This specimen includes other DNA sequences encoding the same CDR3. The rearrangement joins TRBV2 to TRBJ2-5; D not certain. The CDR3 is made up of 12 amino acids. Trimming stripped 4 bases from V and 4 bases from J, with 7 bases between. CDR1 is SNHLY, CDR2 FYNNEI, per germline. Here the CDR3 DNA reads TGTGCCAGCAGTGGGCGGAGAGAGACCCAGTACTTC. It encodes CASSGRRETQYF.

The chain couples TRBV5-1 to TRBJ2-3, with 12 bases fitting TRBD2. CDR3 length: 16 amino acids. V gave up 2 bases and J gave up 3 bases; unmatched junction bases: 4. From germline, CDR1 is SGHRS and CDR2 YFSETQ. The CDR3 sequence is CASSLRTSGDTDTQYF. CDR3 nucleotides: TGCGCCAGCAGCTTAAGGACTAGCGGGGATACAGATACGCAGTATTTT.

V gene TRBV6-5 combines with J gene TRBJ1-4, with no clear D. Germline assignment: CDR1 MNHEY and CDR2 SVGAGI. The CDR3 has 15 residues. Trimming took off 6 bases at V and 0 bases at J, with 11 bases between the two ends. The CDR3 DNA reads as TGTGCCAGCAGGTTGAACGCCGCAACTAATGAAAAACTGTTTTTT. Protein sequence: CASRLNAATNEKLFF.

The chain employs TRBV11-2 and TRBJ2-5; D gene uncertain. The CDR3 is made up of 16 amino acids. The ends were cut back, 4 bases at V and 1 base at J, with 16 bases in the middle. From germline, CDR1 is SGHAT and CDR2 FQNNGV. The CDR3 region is CASSSGLFVGQETQYF. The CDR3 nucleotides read TGTGCCAGCAGCTCCGGCCTCTTCGTTGGCCAAGAGACCCAGTACTTC.

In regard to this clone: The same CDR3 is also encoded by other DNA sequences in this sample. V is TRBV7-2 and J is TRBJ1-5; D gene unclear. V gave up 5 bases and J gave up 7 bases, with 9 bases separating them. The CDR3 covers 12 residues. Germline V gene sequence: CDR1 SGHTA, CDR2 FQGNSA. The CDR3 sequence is CASSLNGQPQHF. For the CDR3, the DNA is TGTGCCAGCAGCCTAAACGGGCAGCCCCAGCATTTT.

The CDR3 reads CASSSGTEAYEQYF. The CDR3 DNA reads TGTGCCAGCTCGTCGGGGACAGAGGCCTACGAGCAGTACTTC. The chain joins TRBV18 to TRBJ2-7, with TRBD1 matching 7 bases. The CDR3 is 14 residues long. J gave up 2 bases and V 6 bases, and 7 bases lay outside the gene matches. Germline V gene data show CDR1 as KGHSH and CDR2 as LQKENI.

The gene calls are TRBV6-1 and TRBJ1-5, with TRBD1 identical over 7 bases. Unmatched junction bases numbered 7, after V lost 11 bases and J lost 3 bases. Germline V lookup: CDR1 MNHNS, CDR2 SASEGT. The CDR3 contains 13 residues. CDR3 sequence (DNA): TGTGCCGTACAGGGGTCCTACAATCAGCCCCAGCATTTT. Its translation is CAVQGSYNQPQHF.

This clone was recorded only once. The CDR3 DNA reads as TGTGCCAGCAGGACCTCTACAGGAGGCACCGGGGAGCTGTTTTTT. It encodes CASRTSTGGTGELFF. V usage is TRBV6-5 and J usage is TRBJ2-2; D tentatively fits TRBD1 or TRBD2 (5 bases each). CDR1 and CDR2 from the germline V gene are MNHEY and SVGAGI. CDR3 length: 15 residues. Trimming shortened V by 6 bases and J by 4 bases, and 15 bases separated the two germline ends.

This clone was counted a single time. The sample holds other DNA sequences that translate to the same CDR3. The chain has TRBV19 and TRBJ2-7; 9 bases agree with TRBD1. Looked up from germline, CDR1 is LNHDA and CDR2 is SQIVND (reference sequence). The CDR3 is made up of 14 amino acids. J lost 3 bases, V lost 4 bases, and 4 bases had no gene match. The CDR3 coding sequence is TGTGCCAGTAGTACCCCGGGACAGGGCTACGAGCAGTACTTC. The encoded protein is CASSTPGQGYEQYF.

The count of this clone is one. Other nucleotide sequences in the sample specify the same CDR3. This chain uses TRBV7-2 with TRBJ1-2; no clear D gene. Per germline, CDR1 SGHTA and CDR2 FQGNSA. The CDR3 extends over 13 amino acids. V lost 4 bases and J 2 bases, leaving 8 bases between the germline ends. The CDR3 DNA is TGTGCCAGCAGCTCCTCAGCGAACTATGGCTACACCTTC. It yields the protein CASSSSANYGYTF.